One and the same sample provided the 24 T cell receptor beta chains below, sequenced in a study of blood T cell repertoires in COVID-19. Profiling relied on immunoSEQ multiplex PCR, and the TCRdb table lists in-frame clones only, not all of them. This repertoire shows 190,000 or so clones, over 75% found once; its top ten account for 2.5% to 3%. Sequenced material: peripheral blood. These receptors were taken from an elderly woman with active or convalescent COVID-19.

The J gene is TRBJ1-6, the V gene TRBV9, with a tentative D call TRBD1 (5 bases). The germline gives CDR1 SGDLS, CDR2 YYNGEE. V was shortened by 4 bases and J by 7 bases, with 15 bases between the two germline ends. The CDR3 spans 15 residues. CDR3 in DNA: TGTGCCAGCAGCCAAAGACTTGGGGCAAATTCACCCCTCCACTTT. Its protein product is CASSQRLGANSPLHF.

This clone came up once. The chain carries TRBV6-1 and TRBJ1-2, with 7 bases aligning to TRBD1. Germline trimming cut 2 bases from V and 2 bases from J; bases unmatched to any gene: 5. Germline assignment: CDR1 MNHNS and CDR2 SASEGT. CDR3 length: 15 amino acids. The CDR3 reads CASSEPGTANYGYTF. CDR3 nucleotides: TGTGCCAGCAGTGAACCCGGGACAGCCAACTATGGCTACACCTTC.

The chain has TRBV3-1 (or the pseudogene TRBV3-2) and TRBJ1-1; D is ambiguous. This CDR3 is built from 14 residues. V lost 2 bases to trimming and J lost 0 bases, with 7 bases between them. Germline V gives CDR1 LGHDT, CDR2 YNNKEL (reference sequence). In DNA, the CDR3 is TGTGCCAGCAGCCAAATGGGCATGAACACTGAAGCTTTCTTT. Amino acid sequence: CASSQMGMNTEAFF.

The gene calls are TRBV19 and TRBJ2-1; TRBD2 aligns across 8 bases. V was clipped by 9 bases and J by 0 bases; unmatched bases: 4. The CDR3 spans 14 residues. CDR1 is LNHDA, CDR2 SQIVND, per germline (reference sequence). CDR3 nucleotides: TGTGCCAGCAAGCGGGGGCCCTCCTACAATGAGCAGTTCTTC. It yields the protein CASKRGPSYNEQFF.

The chain has TRBV6-5 and TRBJ1-4, with D perhaps matching TRBD1 (6 bases). The V end lost 11 bases, the J end lost 6 bases, and 16 bases lay between the germline ends. This CDR3 is built from 13 residues. The V gene's germline CDR1 is MNHEY and CDR2 SVGAGI. The CDR3 DNA reads as TGTGCCGTCGCGGGGGGCGGTGATGAAAAACTGTTTTTT. As protein: CAVAGGGDEKLFF.

The chain combines TRBV12-3 or TRBV12-4 with TRBJ1-1, with D maybe TRBD1 (5 bases). There are 12 residues in the CDR3. V lost 8 bases, J lost 6 bases, and 13 bases lay in between. DNA of the CDR3: TGTGCCAGCGGACGCGGGGGAGCTGAAGCTTTCTTT. Its protein product is CASGRGGAEAFF.

This clone occurred once. The chain joins TRBV14 to TRBJ1-1; D not resolved. The CDR3 is 16 residues long. Trimming cost V 0 bases and J 5 bases, with 16 bases left between them. Germline V gene data show CDR1 as SGHDN and CDR2 as FVKESK. CDR3 nucleotides: TGTGCCAGCAGCCAAGATGTGTGGGCAGGTGCAACTGAAGCTTTCTTT. This encodes CASSQDVWAGATEAFF.

The chain couples TRBV19 to TRBJ1-3; 9 bases align to TRBD1. The germline gives CDR1 LNHDA, CDR2 SQIVND (reference sequence). V gave up 9 bases and J gave up 3 bases; unmatched junction bases: 6. This CDR3 is built from 14 residues. The CDR3 DNA sequence: TGTGCCAGCGCGGAGACAGGGGGTGGAAACACCATATATTTT. Its translation is CASAETGGGNTIYF. The variable domain in full, with the rest retrieved from reference TRBV19 and TRBJ1-3, is DGGITQSPKYLFRKEGQNVTLSCEQNLNHDAMYWYRQDPGQGLRLIYYSQIVNDFQKGDIAEGYSVSREKKESFPLTVTSAQKNPTAFYLCASAETGGGNTIYFGEGSWLTVV.

The chain couples TRBV23-1 to TRBJ1-2; D ambiguous. TRBV23-1 is designated an ORF whose function remains uncertain. CDR3 length: 17 residues. The V end was cut by 0 bases, the J end by 2 bases, with 16 bases between. The CDR3 reads CASSQSLRGSRNYGYTF. The CDR3 coding sequence is TGCGCCAGCAGTCAATCGCTTCGGGGATCCAGGAACTATGGCTACACCTTC.

This clone was counted only a few times. This chain uses TRBV28 with TRBJ1-1; TRBD1 aligns across 7 bases. V shed 6 bases, J shed 8 bases, and the junction held 12 bases outside the gene matches. Looked up from germline, CDR1 is MDHEN and CDR2 is SYDVKM. The CDR3 consists of 14 residues. CDR3 coding DNA: TGTGCCAGCAGCTACGGACAGGTGGGGGCGGAAGCTTTCTTT. This translates into CASSYGQVGAEAFF.

This rearrangement joins TRBV2 to TRBJ1-5; D is uncertain. The germline V gene has CDR1 SNHLY and CDR2 FYNNEI. This CDR3 contains 14 residues. The germline V and J ends were trimmed by 4 bases and 0 bases, with 7 bases remaining between them. The CDR3 DNA is TGTGCCAGCAGTGGGGCGTATAGCAATCAGCCCCAGCATTTT. Protein sequence: CASSGAYSNQPQHF.

The chain carries TRBV4-3 and TRBJ2-7, with TRBD2 identical over 8 bases. Germline V lookup: CDR1 LGHNA, CDR2 YSLEER. The junction had 8 bases not matched to a gene; V was cut back by 2 bases and J by 2 bases. The CDR3 has 16 amino acids. The CDR3 protein is CASSQRFSGGAYEQYF. In DNA, the CDR3 is TGCGCCAGCAGCCAAAGGTTCAGCGGGGGCGCCTACGAGCAGTACTTC.

This clone has only a few counts. The rearrangement joins TRBV11-3 to TRBJ2-2; D is possibly TRBD1 (6 bases). Trimming shortened V by 3 bases and J by 0 bases, and 8 bases separated the two germline ends. CDR3 size: 15 residues. Germline V gene data show CDR1 as SGHNT and CDR2 as YENEEA. The CDR3 DNA sequence: TGTGCCAGCAGCTTTGGGGGCGCGAACACCGGGGAGCTGTTTTTT. Protein sequence: CASSFGGANTGELFF.

The chain has TRBV11-2 and TRBJ1-4; 7 nucleotides line up with TRBD1. Per the germline V gene, CDR1 is SGHAT and CDR2 is FQNNGV. This CDR3 comprises 15 residues. Losses at the gene ends were 6 bases for V and 0 bases for J; bases not matched to a gene: 4. For the CDR3, the DNA is TGTGCCAGCAGTCCGGACAGGACAACTAATGAAAAACTGTTTTTT. Translating it yields CASSPDRTTNEKLFF.

The V call is TRBV2, the J call TRBJ1-5, with a tentative D call TRBD1 (5 bases). Trimming left V 7 bases short and J 0 bases short, with 10 bases between. This CDR3 is built from 14 residues. Germline V CDR1 and CDR2: SNHLY, FYNNEI. The CDR3 sequence: CASKRDYSNQPQHF. In DNA form, the CDR3 reads TGTGCCAGCAAAAGGGACTATAGCAATCAGCCCCAGCATTTT.

The V and J genes are TRBV18 and TRBJ1-1, with a possible D match to TRBD1 (6 bases). The germline V and J ends were trimmed by 2 bases and 4 bases, with 14 bases remaining between them. The CDR3 covers 15 residues. The germline V gene has CDR1 KGHSH and CDR2 LQKENI. The CDR3 DNA follows: TGTGCCAGCTCACCAAACACAGGGCTGGGCACTGAAGCTTTCTTT. Translation: CASSPNTGLGTEAFF.

The chain is built from TRBV10-3 and TRBJ2-3, with TRBD2 matching over 9 bases. From germline, CDR1 is ENHRY and CDR2 SYGVKD. J gave up 6 bases and V 0 bases, and 10 bases lay outside the gene matches. The CDR3 is 17 residues long. The CDR3 sequence: CAISESRGGAIADTQYF. For the CDR3, the DNA is TGTGCCATCAGTGAGTCTCGCGGGGGGGCCATAGCGGATACGCAGTATTTT.

The CDR3 nucleotides are TGTGCCAGCAGTCCCGGGACAGGTGATCAGCCCCAGCATTTT. This encodes CASSPGTGDQPQHF. The chain uses TRBV28 and TRBJ1-5; 8 nucleotides match TRBD1. Germline-derived CDR1 and CDR2 are MDHEN and SYDVKM. V lost 5 bases, J lost 5 bases, and 5 bases stayed unmatched. The CDR3 covers 14 residues.

This clone was detected a few times. J is TRBJ1-6 and V is TRBV27, with TRBD1 matching over 8 bases. Trimming removed 3 bases from V and 10 bases from J; junction bases left unmatched: 11. The CDR3 runs 16 residues. Germline CDR1 MNHEY, CDR2 SMNVEV (reference sequence). The CDR3 here is CASSLVADRGRSPLHF. The CDR3 DNA reads TGTGCCAGCAGTTTGGTCGCCGACAGGGGACGCTCACCCCTCCACTTT.

V gene TRBV28 combines with J gene TRBJ1-2; tentative D call: TRBD1 (5 bases). Germline V gives CDR1 MDHEN, CDR2 SYDVKM. CDR3 length: 13 amino acids. The germline V and J ends were trimmed by 5 bases and 5 bases, with 12 bases remaining between them. The CDR3 DNA is TGTGCCAGCAGTCTCCGAACAGGATATGGCTACACCTTC. Amino acid sequence: CASSLRTGYGYTF.

This clone was counted once. The chain uses TRBV15 and TRBJ2-1, with D possibly TRBD1 on 6 matching bases. This CDR3 contains 15 residues. Germline CDR1 and CDR2: LNHNV and YYDKDF (reference sequence). V dropped 1 base and J dropped 7 bases, with 14 bases sitting between them. The CDR3 DNA is TGTGCCACCAGCAGAGTTCCAGGGGTTGGAAATGAGCAGTTCTTC. Amino acids: CATSRVPGVGNEQFF.

This chain joins TRBV7-2 and TRBJ2-2; D not certain. The length of the CDR3 is 13 residues. Germline-derived CDR1 and CDR2 are SGHTA and FQGNSA. With 5 bases removed from V and 3 bases from J, the gap between germline ends came to 7 bases. The CDR3 region is CASSADYTGELFF. The CDR3 DNA sequence: TGTGCCAGCAGCGCCGACTACACCGGGGAGCTGTTTTTT.

This clone has just a few counts. This chain joins TRBV28 and TRBJ1-6, with D uncertain. The length of the CDR3 is 13 residues. V lost 6 bases and J 9 bases, leaving 12 bases between the germline ends. Germline values: CDR1 MDHEN, CDR2 SYDVKM. The CDR3 DNA follows: TGTGCCAGCAGGAAGACACCTATTTCACCCCTCCACTTT. Translated, it gives CASRKTPISPLHF.

The J gene is TRBJ1-4, the V gene TRBV4-1; 7 nucleotides align to TRBD1. Trimming at V came to 0 bases and at J to 13 bases, leaving 29 bases not matched to a gene. Germline V gives CDR1 MGHRA, CDR2 YSYEKL. This CDR3 has 21 amino acids. This CDR3 reads CASSQEWKGRQGTAYGKGLFF. The DNA for the CDR3 is TGCGCCAGCAGCCAAGAATGGAAGGGTCGACAGGGCACCGCGTATGGAAAAGGACTGTTTTTT.